These 27 T cell receptor beta chains share one sample of origin, sequenced in a study of regulatory T cells in long-lasting Graves disease. Library construction for TCR beta used iRepertoire HTBI primers and Arm-PCR of CDR3 regions. TCRdb called the multiplex PCR reads again in MiXCR, with one record for every CDR3 protein. This sample has some 300,000 distinct CDR3 sequences; around 20% occur once, and the top ten carry more than 55%. Time point noted: persistent/refractory GD, antithyroid drugs over 5 years with positive TRAb. Generation of the TCR library employed RNA extracted from PBMCs. The specimen was peripheral blood mononuclear cells (PBMCs), collected when the disease was refractory, from a patient treated with antithyroid drugs. These receptors were collected from a female donor with Graves disease.

This chain joins TRBV20-1 and TRBJ1-2, with D perhaps matching TRBD1 (5 bases). The germline V and J ends were trimmed by 5 bases and 4 bases, with 23 bases remaining between them. The CDR3 has 16 amino acids. The germline V gene has CDR1 DFQATT and CDR2 SNEGSKA (reference sequence). DNA for the CDR3: TGCAGTGCTCAAATAGGAGAGGGGCAGGACGCCTATGGCTACACCTTC. Translating gives CSAQIGEGQDAYGYTF.

This clonotype was seen only a few times. V and J are TRBV9 and TRBJ2-6; 10 positions match TRBD1. CDR3 size: 18 residues. Germline values: CDR1 SGDLS, CDR2 YYNGEE. Unmatched junction bases numbered 7, after V lost 1 base and J lost 3 bases. The CDR3 region is CASSVSGTGAFGANVLTF. In DNA form, the CDR3 reads TGTGCCAGCAGCGTAAGCGGGACAGGGGCCTTTGGGGCCAACGTCCTGACTTTC.

Notes on this clonotype: The junction departs from germline at one end; a sequencing error may be responsible. The chain employs TRBV14 and TRBJ2-5, with 8 bases matching TRBD2. Per germline, CDR1 SGHDN and CDR2 FVKESK. The CDR3 is 16 residues long. The CDR3 here is CASSRTNAAGVETRYF. For the CDR3, the DNA is TGTGCCAGCAGCCGTACAAACGCAGCGGGAGTAGAGACCCGGTACTTC.

The chain joins TRBV4-3 to TRBJ2-7; 7 bases map to TRBD2. The CDR3 spans 15 residues. Germline V gives CDR1 LGHNA, CDR2 YSLEER. V shed 0 bases and J 1 base; nucleotides not matched to a gene: 3. As DNA, the CDR3 is TGCGCCAGCAGCCAAGATCAGCGGGGATCCTACGAGCAGTACTTC. Its translation: CASSQDQRGSYEQYF.

This chain uses TRBV7-2 with TRBJ1-2; possible D gene TRBD1, 5 bases. Trimming removed 6 bases at V and 8 bases at J, with 16 bases between. CDR1 is SGHTA, CDR2 FQGNSA, per germline. The CDR3 is 13 amino acids. The CDR3 here is CASSFGTWGGYTF. DNA for the CDR3: TGTGCCAGCAGTTTCGGTACCTGGGGGGGCTACACCTTC.

The sample holds a few counts of this clonotype. The chain links TRBV28 to TRBJ2-1; D unresolved. CDR1 MDHEN and CDR2 SYDVKM come from the germline V gene. The CDR3 runs to 12 residues. Trimming cost V 2 bases and J 6 bases, with 5 bases left between them. The CDR3 bases are TGTGCCAGCAGTTTAACCGGCAATGAGCAGTTCTTC. This codes for CASSLTGNEQFF. Full variable domain (missing parts from reference TRBV28 and TRBJ2-1): DVKVTQSSRYLVKRTGEKVFLECVQDMDHENMFWYRQDPGLGLRLIYFSYDVKMKEKGDIPEGYSVSREKKERFSLILESASTNQTSMYLCASSLTGNEQFFGPGTRLTVL.

V and J are TRBV19 and TRBJ2-5, with 8 bases lining up with TRBD2. V shed 5 bases, J shed 5 bases, and the junction held 10 bases outside the gene matches. Per the germline V gene, CDR1 is LNHDA and CDR2 is SQIVND (reference sequence). The CDR3 has 15 amino acids. The CDR3 sequence: CASSSRDSGIETQYF. DNA for the CDR3: TGTGCCAGTAGTTCGCGGGATAGCGGGATCGAGACCCAGTACTTC.

A few counts support this clonotype. The J gene is TRBJ2-2, the V gene TRBV3-1, with D perhaps matching TRBD1 or TRBD2 (5 bases each). This CDR3 has 19 amino acids. Germline V CDR1 and CDR2: LGHDT, YNNKEL (reference sequence). V was pared by 5 bases and J by 0 bases, with 22 bases between. The DNA for the CDR3 is TGTGCCAGCAGCGATTCTACCTCGGGACGGGGACCGAACACCGGGGAGCTGTTTTTT. Its translation: CASSDSTSGRGPNTGELFF.

This clonotype has ten or more counts. The J gene is TRBJ2-2, the V gene TRBV11-3, with D possibly TRBD2 on 6 matching bases. V shed 5 bases and J shed 4 bases, with 11 bases lying between them. The CDR3 is 14 residues long. Germline CDR1 reads SGHNT; CDR2 reads YENEEA. This chain's CDR3 is CASSLSGTTGELFF. The CDR3 DNA reads TGTGCCAGCAGCCTTAGCGGCACCACCGGGGAGCTGTTTTTT.

This clonotype was counted at least ten times. The chain couples TRBV2 to TRBJ1-2; maybe TRBD1 (5 bases). V was trimmed by 3 bases and J by 5 bases, leaving 7 bases between them. Germline values: CDR1 SNHLY, CDR2 FYNNEI. The CDR3 extends over 12 amino acids. DNA of the CDR3: TGTGCCAGCAGTGACAGGGCATATGGCTACACCTTC. This codes for CASSDRAYGYTF.

CDR3 in amino acids: CASSLLLEDEQFF. For the CDR3, the DNA is TGTGCCAGCAGCTTATTACTTGAGGATGAGCAGTTCTTC. The chain recombines TRBV7-9 with TRBJ2-1; D is uncertain. The CDR3 is 13 residues long. Trimming pared 2 bases from V and 8 bases from J, leaving 10 bases between. Germline V CDR1 and CDR2: SEHNR, FQNEAQ (reference sequence). The entire variable domain, with the rest obtained from reference TRBV7-9 and TRBJ2-1, is as follows: DTGVSQNPRHKITKRGQNVTFRCDPISEHNRLYWYRQTLGQGPEFLTYFQNEAQLEKSRLLSDRFSAERPKGSFSTLEIQRTEQGDSAMYLCASSLLLEDEQFFGPGTRLTVL.

This clonotype came up a few times. This sequence joins TRBV9 and TRBJ2-5, with D possibly being TRBD1 (6 bases). The CDR3 consists of 16 residues. V lost 0 bases to trimming and J lost 0 bases, with 12 bases between them. CDR1 is SGDLS, CDR2 YYNGEE, per germline. Written as DNA, the CDR3 is TGTGCCAGCAGCGTAGATCCAGGGGAGAACCAAGAGACCCAGTACTTC. Its translation is CASSVDPGENQETQYF.

This clonotype was found many times. The chain joins TRBV28 to TRBJ1-5, with 12 bases fitting TRBD1. The germline CDR1 and CDR2 sequences are MDHEN and SYDVKM. The CDR3 runs 17 residues. V shed 6 bases and J 3 bases; nucleotides not matched to a gene: 9. The CDR3 bases are TGTGCCAGCAGCCCCGGGACAGGGGGCTTTGTCAATCAGCCCCAGCATTTT. It is translated as CASSPGTGGFVNQPQHF. Based on the CDR3 plus reference TRBV28 and TRBJ1-5, the full variable domain is DVKVTQSSRYLVKRTGEKVFLECVQDMDHENMFWYRQDPGLGLRLIYFSYDVKMKEKGDIPEGYSVSREKKERFSLILESASTNQTSMYLCASSPGTGGFVNQPQHFGDGTRLSIL.

This clonotype was seen ten or more times. The gene calls are TRBV5-5 and TRBJ2-5; D unclear. The CDR3 consists of 14 residues. Germline V gives CDR1 SGHKS, CDR2 YYEKEE (reference sequence). Trimming stripped 3 bases from V and 1 base from J, with 10 bases between. The CDR3: CASSSGRVQETQYF. For the CDR3, the DNA is TGTGCCAGCAGCTCGGGCCGGGTCCAAGAGACCCAGTACTTC. Using reference TRBV5-5 and TRBJ2-5 for the parts outside the CDR3, the full variable domain is DAGVTQSPTHLIKTRGQQVTLRCSPISGHKSVSWYQQVLGQGPQFIFQYYEKEERGRGNFPDRFSARQFPNYSSELNVNALLLGDSALYLCASSSGRVQETQYFGPGTRLLVL.

This clonotype has ten or more counts. The CDR3 sequence is CASSPPQGYHEQYF. CDR3 DNA: TGTGCCAGCTCACCACCTCAGGGGTACCACGAGCAGTACTTC. This sequence joins TRBV18 and TRBJ2-7, with a possible D match to TRBD1 (6 bases). Germline CDR1 is KGHSH and CDR2 is LQKENI. CDR3 size: 14 residues. The ends were cut back, 0 bases at V and 5 bases at J, with 11 bases in the middle.

This clonotype was seen at least ten times. J is TRBJ2-7 and V is TRBV28; weak D call: TRBD1 (5 bases). Per germline, CDR1 MDHEN and CDR2 SYDVKM. V was pared by 6 bases and J by 0 bases, with 12 bases between. The CDR3 is made up of 14 amino acids. CDR3 in amino acids: CASSEQVSSYEQYF. The CDR3 DNA reads TGTGCCAGCAGCGAACAGGTGAGCTCCTACGAGCAGTACTTC.

The gene calls are TRBV7-2 and TRBJ2-2; 7 bases are a match to TRBD2. The CDR3 spans 16 residues. Germline V CDR1 and CDR2: SGHTA, FQGNSA. The junction had 7 bases not matched to a gene; V was cut back by 1 base and J by 5 bases. CDR3 DNA sequence: TGTGCCAGCAGCTTAGGGGCGGGAGTAAGGACCGGGGAGCTGTTTTTT. Translating gives CASSLGAGVRTGELFF.

The J gene is TRBJ1-1, the V gene TRBV10-3; D remains ambiguous. Germline V gene lookup returns CDR1 ENHRY and CDR2 SYGVKD. Trimming took off 9 bases at V and 2 bases at J, with 19 bases between the two ends. This CDR3 comprises 15 residues. CDR3 in amino acids: CAIMKDLGLNTEAFF. DNA of the CDR3: TGTGCCATAATGAAGGACCTCGGGCTTAACACTGAAGCTTTCTTT.

Regarding this clonotype: A much larger clone sits a single nucleotide away, making a read error possible. The conserved final phenylalanine or tryptophan is absent from the CDR3, which likely points to a read error. The chain recombines TRBV28 with TRBJ1-6; weak D call: TRBD1 (6 bases). The V end lost 7 bases, the J end lost 7 bases, and 14 bases lay between the germline ends. The V gene's germline CDR1 is MDHEN and CDR2 SYDVKM. The CDR3 consists of 14 residues. DNA for the CDR3: TGTGCCAGCAATGTTCCGGACAGAAATTCACCCCTCCACCTT. As protein: CASNVPDRNSPLHL.

The chain combines TRBV19 with TRBJ2-4, with 7 nucleotides matching TRBD2. The CDR3 has 15 residues. Looked up from germline, CDR1 is LNHDA and CDR2 is SQIVND (reference sequence). J was trimmed by 3 bases and V by 5 bases; bases with no gene match: 7. CDR3 bases: TGTGCCAGTAGTGCGCGGGAGTTCGGCAAAAACATTCAGTACTTC. The encoded protein is CASSAREFGKNIQYF.

In this sample, this clonotype turned up many times. The rearrangement links TRBV3-1 to TRBJ1-1, with 8 bases lining up with TRBD1. The CDR3 runs to 13 residues. V gave up 10 bases and J gave up 4 bases; unmatched junction bases: 8. Per the germline V gene, CDR1 is LGHDT and CDR2 is YNNKEL (reference sequence). CDR3: CATYRGVRTEAFF. The CDR3 bases are TGTGCCACCTACAGGGGGGTTCGCACTGAAGCTTTCTTT.

This clonotype showed up many times. The V gene is TRBV20-1, the J gene TRBJ1-5, with D possibly being TRBD1 (6 bases). V shed 7 bases and J shed 3 bases, with 13 bases lying between them. The CDR3 sequence is 13 residues long. From germline, CDR1 is DFQATT and CDR2 SNEGSKA (reference sequence). CDR3 sequence reads: CSVSTGNNQPQHF. For the CDR3, the DNA is TGCAGTGTCTCGACAGGAAACAATCAGCCCCAGCATTTT.

The sample holds many counts of this clonotype. The V call is TRBV6-5, the J call TRBJ2-5; no firm D call. CDR3 length: 13 amino acids. Germline CDR1 MNHEY, CDR2 SVGAGI. Deletions cut 3 bases from V and 5 bases from J, with 10 bases between. CDR3 in DNA: TGTGCCAGCAGTTATGGTCCCCTGGAGACCCAGTACTTC. Protein product: CASSYGPLETQYF.

The V call is TRBV30, the J call TRBJ2-4; D ambiguous. V was shortened by 1 base and J by 0 bases, with 7 bases between the two germline ends. Germline V gene sequence: CDR1 GTSNPN, CDR2 SVGIG (reference sequence). This CDR3 spans 14 amino acids. For the CDR3, the DNA is TGTGCCTGGAGTGGAGGCTTAGCCAAAAACATTCAGTACTTC. Translating it yields CAWSGGLAKNIQYF.

Points on this clonotype: One end of the junction does not line up with germline, which may come from a read error. The rearrangement uses TRBV27 and TRBJ2-5; D not certain. This CDR3 is 11 amino acids long. CDR1 and CDR2 (germline): MNHEY, SMNVEV (reference sequence). CDR3 residues: CASRLGKTQYF. CDR3 bases: TGTGCCAGCCGTTTAGGGAAGACCCAGTACTTC.

This clonotype has only a few counts. The V call is TRBV27, the J call TRBJ2-5, with unresolved D. The V and J ends lost 2 bases and 2 bases respectively, with 12 bases between them. There are 15 residues in the CDR3. Looked up from germline, CDR1 is MNHEY and CDR2 is SMNVEV (reference sequence). CDR3 in DNA: TGTGCCAGCAGTTTAGGTTGGGGTCAGCAAGAGACCCAGTACTTC. Protein product: CASSLGWGQQETQYF.

This clonotype showed up many times. The chain joins TRBV27 to TRBJ2-5, with D tentatively TRBD1 (6 bases). V shed 6 bases and J shed 0 bases, with 11 bases lying between them. Germline CDR1 reads MNHEY; CDR2 reads SMNVEV (reference sequence). The length of the CDR3 is 14 residues. The CDR3 loop reads CASSPEGDQETQYF. CDR3 nucleotides: TGTGCCAGCAGCCCTGAGGGGGACCAAGAGACCCAGTACTTC.